What follows are 2 T cell receptor beta chains derived from one specimen sequenced in a study of cytomegalovirus exposure and HLA in healthy donors (dated by TCRdb to about 2017). The method was the immunoSEQ multiplex PCR assay. A mixture of 60 forward primers for TCR Vbeta segments and 13 reverse primers for TCR Jbeta segments was used in the multiplex PCR. Sourced from immuneACCESS, this table was stored by TCRdb with only in-frame sequences that have V and J called. A share of the clones is absent; for the studies checked, an unresolved V gene accounts for under half, and the remainder has no known explanation. The sample table contains more than 150,000 clones; only one count was recorded for roughly 82% of them. Approximately 2.4% of the sample is taken by the ten largest. Sequencing was performed on PBMCs. The receptor set was obtained from a woman aged 45-59 years in good health and CMV-seropositive.

A remark on this clone: The junction differs from germline at one of its ends, possibly a read error. The rearrangement uses TRBV7-7 and TRBJ2-5; 9 bases fit TRBD2. The germline V gene has CDR1 SSHAT and CDR2 FNYEAQ (reference sequence). There are 16 residues in the CDR3. The CDR3 sequence: CASSLDTSSGVKTQYF. CDR3 nucleotides: TGTGCTAGCAGCTTAGATACTTCTAGCGGGGTAAAGACCCAGTACTTC.

The V and J genes are TRBV21-1 and TRBJ2-4; TRBD1, the table's D call, was not compared with the DNA. TRBV21-1 is reported as a pseudogene. The CDR3 has 16 residues. The CDR3 protein is CASSAPRTGQGGIQYF. The CDR3 coding sequence is TGTGCCAGCAGCGCCCCAAGGACAGGCCAGGGGGGCATTCAGTACTTC.